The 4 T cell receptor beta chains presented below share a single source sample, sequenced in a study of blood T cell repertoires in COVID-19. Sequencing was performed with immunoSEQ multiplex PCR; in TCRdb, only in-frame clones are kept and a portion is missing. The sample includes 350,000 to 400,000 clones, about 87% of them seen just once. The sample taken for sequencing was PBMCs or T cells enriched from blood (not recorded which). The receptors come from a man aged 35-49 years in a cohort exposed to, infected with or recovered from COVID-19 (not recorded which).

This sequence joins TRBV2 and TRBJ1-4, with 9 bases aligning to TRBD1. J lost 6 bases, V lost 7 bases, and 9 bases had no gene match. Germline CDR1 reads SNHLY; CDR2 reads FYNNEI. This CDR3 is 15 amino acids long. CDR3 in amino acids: CASKGQGFSYEKLFF. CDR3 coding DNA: TGTGCCAGCAAGGGACAGGGATTTAGTTATGAAAAACTGTTTTTT.

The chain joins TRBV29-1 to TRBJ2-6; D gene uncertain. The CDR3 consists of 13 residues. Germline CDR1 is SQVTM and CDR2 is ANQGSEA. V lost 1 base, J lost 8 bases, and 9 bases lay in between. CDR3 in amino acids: CSVEGIDSNVLTF. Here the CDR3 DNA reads TGCAGCGTTGAAGGAATAGATTCCAACGTCCTGACTTTC.

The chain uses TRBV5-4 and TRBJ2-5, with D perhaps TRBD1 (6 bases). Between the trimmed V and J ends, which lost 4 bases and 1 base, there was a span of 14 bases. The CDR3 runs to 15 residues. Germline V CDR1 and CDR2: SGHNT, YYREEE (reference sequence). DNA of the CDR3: TGTGCCAGCAGCCCCAGAGGACAGAGCCAAGAGACCCAGTACTTC. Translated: CASSPRGQSQETQYF.

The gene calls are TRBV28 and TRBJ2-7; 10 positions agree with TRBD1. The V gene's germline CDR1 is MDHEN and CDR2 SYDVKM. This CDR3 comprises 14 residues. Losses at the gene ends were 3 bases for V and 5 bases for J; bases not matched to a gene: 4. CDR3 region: CASSLTGGWNEQYF. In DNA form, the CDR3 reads TGTGCCAGCAGTTTGACAGGGGGCTGGAACGAGCAGTACTTC. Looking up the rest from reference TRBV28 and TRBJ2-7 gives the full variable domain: DVKVTQSSRYLVKRTGEKVFLECVQDMDHENMFWYRQDPGLGLRLIYFSYDVKMKEKGDIPEGYSVSREKKERFSLILESASTNQTSMYLCASSLTGGWNEQYFGPGTRLTVT.